Here is one TCR beta chain with its context. This record comes from a study of blood T cells in healthy people across ages. Germline assignment: CDR1 MGHDK and CDR2 SYGVNS. V lost 2 bases and J lost 3; bases outside the gene matches: 6. CDR3 length: 15 amino acids. Using a J-beta primer mix together with a sample-barcoded 5' primer, a second PCR was run for roughly 6 to 11 cycles. From the 5' RACE reads, TCRdb called clonotypes with MiXCR, one entry per CDR3 protein. The sample yields around 780,000 distinct CDR3 sequences, about 26% seen once. This sample also appeared in a second study, on T cells of mothers and their children.

The clonotype originates from a boy aged 5 to 17 in good health. The chain joins TRBV25-1 to TRBJ2-7; TRBD1 matches at 8 bases. The sample was blood. The CDR3, as DNA: TGTGCCAGCAGTGAACAGGGGGCTAAGGGCTACGAGCAGTACTTC. Translated: CASSEQGAKGYEQYF.